The T cell receptor beta chain described here comes from a study of vaccination and CD4 T cells after COVID-19. This clonotype has more than one count but fewer than ten. Its antigen is not known. CDR3 length: 13 residues. Trimming left V 7 bases short and J 2 bases short, with 12 bases between. Germline V gives CDR1 MNHEY, CDR2 SVGEGT. The Oncomine TCR Beta short-read assay generated sequence data from the DNA of cultured CD4+ T cells. Cultures of CD4+ T cells served as the source for extracting genomic DNA. TCRdb re-called the PCR reads through MiXCR, storing one row per CDR3 protein. The repertoire consists of around 13,000 distinct CDR3 sequences, with around 42% occurring once and the leading ten covering less than 25%. Treatment indicated: roughly nine-day PBMC culture with coronavirus spike peptide pools or control peptides (ViraFEST assay).

V gene TRBV6-2 or TRBV6-3 combines with J gene TRBJ2-7; the D gene is possibly TRBD1 (6 bases). The source was CD4+ T cells from blood, cultured in vitro, collected before SARS-CoV-2 vaccination. This sequence originates from a human donor who had recovered from COVID-19. The CDR3 is CASTKGQAYEQYF. DNA for the CDR3: TGTGCCAGCACCAAGGGACAAGCCTACGAGCAGTACTTC.